This TCR beta chain was profiled in a study of T cell responses to AZD1222 COVID-19 vaccine. The data were produced by immunoSEQ multiplex PCR, yet TCRdb's version contains in-frame clones alone and is incomplete. Of about 260,000 clones in the sample, about 92% are singletons; the top ten hold 0.55%. Overall study findings and caveats: A reported finding is that nearly half of spike-specific TCRs target unmutated variant regions. The study sampled repertoires only after the peak T cell response.

As concerns this clone: What it binds is unknown.

This CDR3 contains 15 residues. Trimming cost V 3 bases and J 10 bases; bases outside gene matches: 6. Germline V gives CDR1 KGHSH, CDR2 LQKENI. The genes are TRBV18 and TRBJ1-6, with 10 nucleotides matching TRBD1. The TCR sequence derives from an adult in good health. The sample in question was peripheral blood, obtained on day 0 of AZD1222 vaccination. For the CDR3, the DNA is TGTGCCAGCTCACCCGGGGACAGGGGAAGCTCACCCCTCCACTTT. Its translation is CASSPGDRGSSPLHF.